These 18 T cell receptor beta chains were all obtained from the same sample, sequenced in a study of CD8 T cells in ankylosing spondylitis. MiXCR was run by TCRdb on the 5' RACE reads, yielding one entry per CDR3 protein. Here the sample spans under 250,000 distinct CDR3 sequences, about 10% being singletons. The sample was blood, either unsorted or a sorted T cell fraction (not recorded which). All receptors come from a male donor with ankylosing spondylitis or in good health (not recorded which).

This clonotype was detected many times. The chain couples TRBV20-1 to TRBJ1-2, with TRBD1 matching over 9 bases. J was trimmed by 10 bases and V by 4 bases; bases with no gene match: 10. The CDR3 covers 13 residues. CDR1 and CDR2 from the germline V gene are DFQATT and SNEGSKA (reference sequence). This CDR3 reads CSATLGQGKHYTF. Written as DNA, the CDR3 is TGCAGTGCTACCCTAGGACAGGGGAAACACTACACCTTC.

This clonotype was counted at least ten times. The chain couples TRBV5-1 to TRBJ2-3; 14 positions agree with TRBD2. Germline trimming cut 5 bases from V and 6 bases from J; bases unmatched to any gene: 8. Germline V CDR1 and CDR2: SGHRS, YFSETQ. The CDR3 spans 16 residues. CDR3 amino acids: CASRSPGLAGEDTQYF. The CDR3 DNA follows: TGCGCCAGCAGATCCCCGGGACTAGCGGGGGAGGATACGCAGTATTTT.

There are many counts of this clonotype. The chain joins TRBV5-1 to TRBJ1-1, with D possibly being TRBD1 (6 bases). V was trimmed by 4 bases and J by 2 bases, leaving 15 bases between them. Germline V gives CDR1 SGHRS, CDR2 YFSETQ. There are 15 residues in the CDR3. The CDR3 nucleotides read TGCGCCAGCAGCAGGAACAGGGATACTAACACTGAAGCTTTCTTT. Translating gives CASSRNRDTNTEAFF.

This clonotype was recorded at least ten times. The CDR3 loop reads CATSRDLRQGGGANVLTF. CDR3 DNA sequence: TGTGCCACCAGCAGAGATCTGAGACAGGGTGGTGGGGCCAACGTCCTGACTTTC. The rearrangement joins TRBV15 to TRBJ2-6, with 7 bases fitting TRBD1. Germline CDR1 is LNHNV and CDR2 is YYDKDF (reference sequence). The J segment lost 3 bases and the V segment lost 0 bases, leaving 8 bases of the junction unmatched. The CDR3 contains 18 residues. The variable domain in full, with the rest retrieved from reference TRBV15 and TRBJ2-6, is DAMVIQNPRYQVTQFGKPVTLSCSQTLNHNVMYWYQQKSSQAPKLLFHYYDKDFNNEADTPDNFQSRRPNTSFCFLDIRSPGLGDTAMYLCATSRDLRQGGGANVLTFGAGSRLTVL.

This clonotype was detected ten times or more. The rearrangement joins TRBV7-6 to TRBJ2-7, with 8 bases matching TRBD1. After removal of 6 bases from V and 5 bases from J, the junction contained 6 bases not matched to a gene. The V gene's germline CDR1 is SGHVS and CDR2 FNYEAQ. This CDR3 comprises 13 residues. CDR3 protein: CASSLTGVDEQYF. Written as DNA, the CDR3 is TGTGCCAGCAGTCTGACAGGGGTTGACGAGCAGTACTTC.

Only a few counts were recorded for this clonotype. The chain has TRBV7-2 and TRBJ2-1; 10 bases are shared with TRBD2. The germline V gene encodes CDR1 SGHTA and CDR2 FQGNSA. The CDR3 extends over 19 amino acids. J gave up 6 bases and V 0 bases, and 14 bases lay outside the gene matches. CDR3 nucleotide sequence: TGTGCCAGCAGCTTAGCATTTGGTTCCAGCGGGAGGGATCCCAATGAGCAGTTCTTC. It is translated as CASSLAFGSSGRDPNEQFF.

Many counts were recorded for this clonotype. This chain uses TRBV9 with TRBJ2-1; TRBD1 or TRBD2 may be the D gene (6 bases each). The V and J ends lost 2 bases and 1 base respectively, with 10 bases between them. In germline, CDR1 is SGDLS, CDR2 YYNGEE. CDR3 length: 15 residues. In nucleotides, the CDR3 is TGTGCCAGCAGCGTCGGGGGCCAGTCCTACAATGAGCAGTTCTTC. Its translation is CASSVGGQSYNEQFF. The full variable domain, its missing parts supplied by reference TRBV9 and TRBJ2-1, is DSGVTQTPKHLITATGQRVTLRCSPRSGDLSVYWYQQSLDQGLQFLIQYYNGEERAKGNILERFSAQQFPDLHSELNLSSLELGDSALYFCASSVGGQSYNEQFFGPGTRLTVL.

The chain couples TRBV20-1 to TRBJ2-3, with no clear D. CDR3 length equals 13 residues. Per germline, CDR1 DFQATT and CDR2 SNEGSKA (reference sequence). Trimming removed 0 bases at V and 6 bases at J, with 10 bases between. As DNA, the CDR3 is TGCAGTGCTAGAGATTCAAGCGCGGATACGCAGTATTTT. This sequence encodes CSARDSSADTQYF.

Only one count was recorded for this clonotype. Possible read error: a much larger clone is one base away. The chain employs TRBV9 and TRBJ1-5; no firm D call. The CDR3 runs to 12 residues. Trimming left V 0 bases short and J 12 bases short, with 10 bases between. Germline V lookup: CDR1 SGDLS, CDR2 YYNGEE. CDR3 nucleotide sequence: TGTGCCAGCAGCGTAGGGGGTGGGCGCCAGCATTTT. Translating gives CASSVGGGRQHF.

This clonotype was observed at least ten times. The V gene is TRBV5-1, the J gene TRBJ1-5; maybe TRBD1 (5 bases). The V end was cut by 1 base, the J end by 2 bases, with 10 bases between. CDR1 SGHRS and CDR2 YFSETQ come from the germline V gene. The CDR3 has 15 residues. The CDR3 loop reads CASSLRGGGNQPQHF. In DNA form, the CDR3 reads TGCGCCAGCAGCTTGCGGGGGGGTGGCAATCAGCCCCAGCATTTT.

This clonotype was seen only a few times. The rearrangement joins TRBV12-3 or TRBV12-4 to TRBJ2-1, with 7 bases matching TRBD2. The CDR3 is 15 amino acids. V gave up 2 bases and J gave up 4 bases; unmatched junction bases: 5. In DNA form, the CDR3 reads TGTGCCAGCAGTTTAAGCCCAGCGGGGTACAATGAGCAGTTCTTC. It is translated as CASSLSPAGYNEQFF.

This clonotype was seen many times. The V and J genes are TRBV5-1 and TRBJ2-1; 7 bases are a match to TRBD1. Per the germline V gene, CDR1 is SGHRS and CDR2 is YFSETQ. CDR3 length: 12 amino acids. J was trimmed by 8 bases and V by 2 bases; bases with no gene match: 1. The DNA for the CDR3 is TGCGCCAGCAGCTTAGGGGGCCATGAGCAGTTCTTC. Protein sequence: CASSLGGHEQFF. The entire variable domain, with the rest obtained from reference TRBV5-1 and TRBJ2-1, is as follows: KAGVTQTPRYLIKTRGQQVTLSCSPISGHRSVSWYQQTPGQGLQFLFEYFSETQRNKGNFPGRFSGRQFSNSRSEMNVSTLELGDSALYLCASSLGGHEQFFGPGTRLTVL.

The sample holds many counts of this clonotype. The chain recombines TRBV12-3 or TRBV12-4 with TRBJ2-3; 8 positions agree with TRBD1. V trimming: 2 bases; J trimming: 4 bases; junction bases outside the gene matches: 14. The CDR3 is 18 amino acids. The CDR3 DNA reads TGTGCCAGCAGTTTACCCCGGACAGGGATTGTGAGGCCAGATACGCAGTATTTT. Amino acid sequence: CASSLPRTGIVRPDTQYF.

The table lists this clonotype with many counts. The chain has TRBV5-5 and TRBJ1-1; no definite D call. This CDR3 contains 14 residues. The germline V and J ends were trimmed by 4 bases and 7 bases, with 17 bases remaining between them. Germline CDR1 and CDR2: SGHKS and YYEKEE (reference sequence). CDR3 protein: CASSRNDRKNEAFF. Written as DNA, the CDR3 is TGTGCCAGCAGCCGAAATGACCGTAAGAATGAAGCTTTCTTT.

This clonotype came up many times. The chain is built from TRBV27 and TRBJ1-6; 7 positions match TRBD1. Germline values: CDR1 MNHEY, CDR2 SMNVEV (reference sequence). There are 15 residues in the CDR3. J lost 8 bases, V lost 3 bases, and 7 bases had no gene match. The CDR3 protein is CASSFYGTVDSPLHF. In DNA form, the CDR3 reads TGTGCCAGCAGTTTTTATGGGACAGTGGATTCACCCCTCCACTTT.

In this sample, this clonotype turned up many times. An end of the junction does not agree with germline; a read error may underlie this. The CDR3 bases are TGTGCCATCAGCGGTCCCACTGAAGCCTTCTTT. Translation gives CAISGPTEAFF. The chain employs TRBV10-3 and TRBJ1-1; D not resolved. The CDR3 spans 11 residues. Looked up from germline, CDR1 is ENHRY and CDR2 is SYGVKD.

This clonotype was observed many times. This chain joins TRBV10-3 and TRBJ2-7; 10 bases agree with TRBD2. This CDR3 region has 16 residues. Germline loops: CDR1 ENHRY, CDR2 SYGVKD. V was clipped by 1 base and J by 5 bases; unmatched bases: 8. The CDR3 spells CAISELRTSGPHEQYF. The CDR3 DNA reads TGTGCCATCAGTGAGTTAAGGACTAGCGGTCCCCACGAGCAGTACTTC.

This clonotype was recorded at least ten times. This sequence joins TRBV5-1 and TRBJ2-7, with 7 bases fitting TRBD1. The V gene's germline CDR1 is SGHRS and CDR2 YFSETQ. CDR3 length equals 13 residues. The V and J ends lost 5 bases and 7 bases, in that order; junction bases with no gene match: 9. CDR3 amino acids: CASSLTGDGEQYF. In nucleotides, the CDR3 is TGCGCCAGCAGTTTAACAGGGGATGGAGAGCAGTACTTC.